Listed below are T cell receptor beta chains from one sample, sequenced in a study of glioma-infiltrating T cells after dendritic cell vaccination. Sequencing was performed with immunoSEQ multiplex PCR; in TCRdb, only in-frame clones are kept and a portion is missing. The sample carries 80,000 to 95,000 clones, roughly 84% recorded once. The material was blood, obtained before dendritic cell vaccination. The source of these receptors is a human donor with glioblastoma. Each CDR3 is given with its conserved first and last residue. The D gene is left open where the match is weak. Size is stated for part of the rows, as once, few or many counts, or as a class when the clone is expanded.

NA,TRBJ2-1,TRBV7-2,NA,CASSPLLQGDEQFF,TGTGCCAGCAGCCCGCTACTCCAGGGTGATGAGCAGTTCTTC
many,TRBJ1-1,TRBV6-4,NA,CASSEWGGKAFF,TGTGCCAGCAGTGAATGGGGGGGAAAAGCTTTCTTT
NA,TRBJ1-1,TRBV5-6,TRBD1,CASSLYIRGQNTEAFF,TGTGCCAGCAGCTTATATATCAGGGGGCAGAACACTGAAGCTTTCTTT
NA,TRBJ1-6,TRBV5-1,TRBD1,CASSPSRDRDRGNSPLHF,TGCGCCAGCAGCCCGTCCCGGGACAGGGATCGGGGTAATTCACCCCTCCACTTT
few,TRBJ1-4,TRBV5-4,TRBD1,CASSSTGGAGEKLFF,TGTGCCAGCAGCTCCACAGGGGGCGCGGGAGAAAAACTGTTTTTT
NA,TRBJ1-2,TRBV7-2,TRBD1,CASSPQGTGAYGYTF,TGTGCCAGCAGCCCCCAGGGGACAGGGGCCTATGGCTACACCTTC
NA,TRBJ2-7,TRBV27,TRBD2,CASSLRREAYEQYF,TGTGCCAGCAGTTTACGACGGGAGGCTTACGAGCAGTACTTC
NA,TRBJ2-3,TRBV19,TRBD2,CASSIRDYRTDTQYF,TGTGCCAGTAGTATAAGGGACTATCGCACAGATACGCAGTATTTT
NA,TRBJ1-4,TRBV15,NA,CATSRVGGSNEKLFF,TGTGCCACCAGCAGAGTCGGAGGGTCGAATGAAAAACTGTTTTTT
NA,TRBJ1-2,TRBV5-4,NA,CASSLWERGGYTF,TGTGCCAGCAGCTTGTGGGAGAGAGGTGGCTACACCTTC
NA,TRBJ1-2,TRBV7-6,TRBD1,CASILPGRGQGAGGYTF,TGTGCCAGCATCCTCCCCGGGAGGGGACAGGGGGCAGGTGGCTACACCTTC
NA,TRBJ2-7,TRBV5-4,TRBD1,CASSKGQGLTYEQYF,TGTGCCAGCAGCAAAGGACAGGGACTGACCTACGAGCAGTACTTC
NA,TRBJ2-2,TRBV11-2,NA,CASSFPGVNTGELFF,TGTGCCAGCAGCTTTCCGGGGGTCAACACCGGGGAGCTGTTTTTT
NA,TRBJ2-6,TRBV9,NA,CASSAAGQSKLSGANVLTF,TGTGCCAGCAGCGCGGCTGGACAGTCAAAACTCTCTGGGGCCAACGTCCTGACTTTC
NA,TRBJ2-7,TRBV5-1,TRBD1,CASSLGQAREQYF,TGCGCCAGCAGCCTCGGACAGGCCCGGGAGCAGTACTTC
NA,TRBJ2-7,TRBV27,NA,CASSFRGNYEQYF,TGTGCCAGCAGTTTTCGGGGAAACTACGAGCAGTACTTC
NA,TRBJ2-7,TRBV5-1,NA,CASSPGSSDEQYF,TGCGCCAGCAGCCCGGGGAGTAGTGACGAGCAGTACTTC
NA,TRBJ2-2,TRBV7-3,NA,CASSLQSGDNTGELFF,TGTGCCAGCAGCTTACAGTCGGGAGACAACACCGGGGAGCTGTTTTTT
NA,TRBJ2-7,TRBV7-8,TRBD1,CASRLDRGPIHEQYF,TGTGCCAGCAGACTAGACAGGGGGCCAATACACGAGCAGTACTTC
NA,TRBJ1-2,TRBV6-6,NA,CASRLRGPDGYTF,TGTGCCAGCAGATTGCGCGGCCCGGATGGCTACACCTTC
NA,TRBJ2-1,TRBV5-4,TRBD2,CASSLAGTGGLRNEQFF,TGTGCCAGCAGCTTGGCCGGCACGGGGGGGCTACGCAATGAGCAGTTCTTC
NA,TRBJ1-3,TRBV19,NA,CASSTGGLGNTIYF,TGTGCCAGTAGTACTGGGGGCCTAGGAAACACCATATATTTT
NA,TRBJ2-1,TRBV5-4,NA,CASSGGQTGGYNEQFF,TGTGCCAGCAGCGGGGGACAAACGGGGGGTTACAATGAGCAGTTCTTC
few,TRBJ1-1,TRBV7-3,NA,CASSLTGGLAGWGTEAFF,TGTGCCAGCAGCTTAACCGGGGGGCTGGCGGGCTGGGGAACTGAAGCTTTCTTT
NA,TRBJ2-7,TRBV4-1,TRBD1,CASSQVPGQGAGEQYF,TGCGCCAGCAGCCAAGTTCCGGGACAGGGGGCGGGGGAGCAGTACTTC
NA,TRBJ2-5,TRBV28,TRBD1,CASSGPGQGSQETQYF,TGTGCCAGCAGTGGACCAGGACAGGGCTCCCAAGAGACCCAGTACTTC
NA,TRBJ1-3,TRBV10-3,NA,CAISEFGQSGNTIYF,TGTGCCATCAGTGAGTTTGGACAGTCAGGAAACACCATATATTTT
NA,TRBJ1-4,TRBV5-6,NA,CASSFRVTNEKLFF,TGTGCCAGCAGCTTCAGGGTGACTAATGAAAAACTGTTTTTT
NA,TRBJ1-1,TRBV11-2,NA,CASSPSPGMAAFF,TGTGCCAGCAGCCCTTCTCCAGGGATGGCAGCTTTCTTT
few,TRBJ2-3,TRBV30,TRBD2,CAWSSGRGGDTQYF,TGTGCCTGGTCTAGCGGGAGGGGTGGAGATACGCAGTATTTT
NA,TRBJ1-3,TRBV9,NA,CASSVESLGGMDTIYF,TGTGCCAGCAGCGTAGAATCGCTCGGAGGGATGGACACCATATATTTT
NA,TRBJ2-7,TRBV30,TRBD1,CACKPGQGGLSTYEQYF,TGTGCCTGTAAACCGGGACAGGGAGGCTTAAGCACCTACGAGCAGTACTTC
NA,TRBJ2-7,TRBV11-2,NA,CASSLSARPYEQYF,TGTGCCAGCAGCTTAAGTGCCAGGCCCTACGAGCAGTACTTC
NA,TRBJ2-2,TRBV6-1,NA,CASSERGPGELFF,TGTGCCAGCAGTGAAAGGGGTCCCGGGGAGCTGTTTTTT
NA,TRBJ2-2,TRBV9,NA,CASSAVPKGGTGELFF,TGTGCCAGCAGCGCCGTACCGAAGGGAGGAACCGGGGAGCTGTTTTTT
NA,TRBJ2-4,TRBV18,NA,CASSPQINIQYF,TGTGCCAGCTCACCCCAAATAAACATTCAGTACTTC
NA,TRBJ2-5,TRBV6-1,NA,CASSGHLQETQYF,TGTGCCAGCAGTGGACACCTCCAAGAGACCCAGTACTTC
NA,TRBJ1-5,TRBV6-5,NA,CASRSQNQPQHF,TGTGCCAGCAGGAGCCAAAATCAGCCCCAGCATTTT
NA,TRBJ2-5,TRBV19,NA,CASSVTGYQETQYF,TGTGCCAGTAGTGTAACAGGGTACCAAGAGACCCAGTACTTC
NA,TRBJ1-2,TRBV2,TRBD1,CASSETGPSRGYTF,TGTGCCAGCAGTGAGACAGGGCCGTCGAGGGGCTACACCTTC
NA,TRBJ2-1,TRBV5-1,NA,CASSLIGSINEQFF,TGCGCCAGCAGCTTGATCGGTTCCATCAATGAGCAGTTCTTC
NA,TRBJ2-6,TRBV9,NA,CASSSGSTGANVLTF,TGTGCCAGCAGCTCAGGATCTACTGGGGCCAACGTCCTGACTTTC
NA,TRBJ2-1,TRBV5-1,TRBD2,CASSPSSGSIGEQFF,TGCGCCAGCAGCCCGTCGAGCGGGAGTATAGGTGAGCAGTTCTTC
NA,TRBJ1-4,TRBV2,NA,CASSTIGGLNEKLFF,TGTGCCAGCAGTACCATTGGGGGACTAAATGAAAAACTGTTTTTT
NA,TRBJ2-2,TRBV19,NA,CASSIGTAFTGELFF,TGTGCCAGTAGTATAGGGACAGCGTTCACCGGGGAGCTGTTTTTT
NA,TRBJ2-7,TRBV6-1,NA,CASSRDGQFYEQYF,TGTGCCAGCAGTCGCGACGGACAGTTCTACGAGCAGTACTTC
NA,TRBJ1-1,TRBV5-1,NA,CASSPREKNTEAFF,TGCGCCAGCAGCCCTCGGGAGAAAAACACTGAAGCTTTCTTT
NA,TRBJ1-2,TRBV13,TRBD1,CASSSYSGQGPGGYTF,TGTGCCAGCAGCTCCTACTCGGGACAGGGGCCGGGTGGCTACACCTTC
NA,TRBJ1-2,TRBV7-9,TRBD1,CASSTRGAAGGTSNYGYTF,TGTGCCAGCAGCACTAGAGGGGCGGCAGGGGGTACGTCGAACTATGGCTACACCTTC
NA,TRBJ1-2,TRBV18,NA,CASSASGNYGYTF,TGTGCCAGCTCGGCCTCAGGAAACTATGGCTACACCTTC
once,TRBJ1-6,TRBV7-8,NA,CASRATGGDESPLHF,TGTGCCAGCAGAGCGACGGGGGGCGATGAATCACCCCTCCACTTT
NA,TRBJ2-1,TRBV5-1,NA,CASSLLERSYNEQFF,TGCGCCAGCAGCTTGCTTGAGCGGTCCTACAATGAGCAGTTCTTC
NA,TRBJ2-6,TRBV11-2,NA,CASSLVYSGANVLTF,TGTGCCAGCAGCTTAGTTTACTCTGGGGCCAACGTCCTGACTTTC
once,TRBJ2-3,TRBV15,TRBD2,CATSRSPRGGSTDTQYF,TGTGCCACCAGCAGAAGCCCCCGGGGGGGTAGCACAGATACGCAGTATTTT
NA,TRBJ1-2,TRBV5-4,NA,CASSQRDGDYGYTF,TGTGCCAGCAGCCAGAGAGACGGGGACTATGGCTACACCTTC
NA,TRBJ2-3,TRBV9,TRBD2,CASSPGLASADTQYF,TGTGCCAGCAGCCCGGGACTAGCTAGTGCAGATACGCAGTATTTT
few,TRBJ1-1,TRBV2,TRBD1,CASNIQGAWDTEAFF,TGTGCCAGCAATATACAGGGGGCGTGGGACACTGAAGCTTTCTTT
NA,TRBJ2-7,TRBV29-1,TRBD1,CSVIRDSSYEQYF,TGCAGCGTCATCCGGGACAGCTCCTACGAGCAGTACTTC
NA,TRBJ2-7,TRBV20-1,TRBD1,CSAHRGDEQYF,TGCAGTGCACACAGGGGGGATGAGCAGTACTTC
NA,TRBJ1-6,TRBV18,NA,CASSPSGDSPLHF,TGTGCCAGCTCACCATCGGGGGATTCACCCCTCCACTTT